This T cell receptor beta chain was captured by sequencing in a study of response to subunit inactivated influenza vaccine. Study-wide results and limits: T cells newly recruited by each seasonal influenza vaccination are few, the authors suggested.

V dropped 3 bases and J dropped 2 bases, with 7 bases sitting between them. Germline V gene data show CDR1 as LGHNA and CDR2 as YSLEER. The CDR3 is 14 amino acids. Using its own MiXCR run on the RT-PCR reads, TCRdb lists one record per CDR3 protein. Found here are 500,000 to 600,000 distinct CDR3 sequences, around 15% of them singletons; the top ten hold roughly 11%. This clonotype appeared many times. Its antigen is not identified. Sequences were derived from PBMCs from blood, sampled roughly 13 days after vaccination. The receptor comes from a man in his fifties or sixties who received an inactivated influenza vaccine. The chain carries TRBV4-3 and TRBJ2-2; no definite D call. The CDR3 loop is CASSHHSNTGELFF. The CDR3 DNA reads as TGCGCCAGCAGCCACCACAGCAACACCGGGGAGCTGTTTTTT.